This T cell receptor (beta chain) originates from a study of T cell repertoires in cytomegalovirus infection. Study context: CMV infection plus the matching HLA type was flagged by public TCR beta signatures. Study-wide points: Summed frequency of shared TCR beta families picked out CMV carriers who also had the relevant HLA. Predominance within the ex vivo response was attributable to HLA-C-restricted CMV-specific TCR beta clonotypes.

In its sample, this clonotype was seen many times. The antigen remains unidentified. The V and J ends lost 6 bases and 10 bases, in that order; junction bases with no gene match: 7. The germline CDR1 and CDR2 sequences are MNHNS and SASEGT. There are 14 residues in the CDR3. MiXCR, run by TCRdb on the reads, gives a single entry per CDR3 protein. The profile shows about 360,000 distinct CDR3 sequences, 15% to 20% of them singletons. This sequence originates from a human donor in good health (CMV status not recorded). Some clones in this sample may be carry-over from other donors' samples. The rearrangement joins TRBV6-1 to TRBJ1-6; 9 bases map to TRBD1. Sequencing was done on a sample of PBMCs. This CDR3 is CASSRGQGGSPLHF. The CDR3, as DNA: TGTGCCAGCAGCCGGGGACAGGGCGGATCACCCCTCCACTTT.